This T cell receptor beta chain comes out of a study of technical replicates of blood from a few donors. Using immunoSEQ multiplex PCR, the repertoire was profiled, and TCRdb retains in-frame clones only, with some absent. The sample has 58,000 or so clones, about 86% seen once. The CDR3 is 17 amino acids. V usage is TRBV1 and J usage is TRBJ2-1; the D call in the table, TRBD2, was not verified against the DNA. TRBV1 is termed a pseudogene. The TCR sequence derives from a human donor in good health. Some clones in this sample may be carry-over from other donors' samples. Sequenced: PBMCs. The CDR3 bases are TGCACCAGCAGCCAAGATAAACCCGGGAGCTCCTACAATGAGCAGTTCTTC. Protein: CTSSQDKPGSSYNEQFF.